The clone carrying this TCR beta chain was picked up many times. The target antigen is unknown. The sample is drawn from a study of metastatic and nonmetastatic thyroid tumors. Using MiXCR, TCRdb re-called clones from the PCR reads. The sample lists around 24,000 clones; 13% were seen once. Patients were all untreated before their thyroid surgery. This CDR3 contains 15 residues. V shed 0 bases and J shed 0 bases, with 4 bases lying between them. From germline, CDR1 is SGDLS and CDR2 YYNGEE. Regarding the study as a whole: Within blood and tumor, benign nodules reportedly had significantly lower TCR beta diversity than malignant thyroid tumors did.

Sequencing used blood. The receptor was derived from a female donor with papillary thyroid cancer or a benign thyroid nodule (not recorded which). Some clones in this sample may be carry-over from other donors' samples. The chain links TRBV9 to TRBJ2-6; D is undetermined. CDR3 sequence reads: CASSVARSGANVLTF. CDR3 sequence (DNA): TGTGCCAGCAGCGTAGCACGCTCTGGGGCCAACGTCCTGACTTTC.